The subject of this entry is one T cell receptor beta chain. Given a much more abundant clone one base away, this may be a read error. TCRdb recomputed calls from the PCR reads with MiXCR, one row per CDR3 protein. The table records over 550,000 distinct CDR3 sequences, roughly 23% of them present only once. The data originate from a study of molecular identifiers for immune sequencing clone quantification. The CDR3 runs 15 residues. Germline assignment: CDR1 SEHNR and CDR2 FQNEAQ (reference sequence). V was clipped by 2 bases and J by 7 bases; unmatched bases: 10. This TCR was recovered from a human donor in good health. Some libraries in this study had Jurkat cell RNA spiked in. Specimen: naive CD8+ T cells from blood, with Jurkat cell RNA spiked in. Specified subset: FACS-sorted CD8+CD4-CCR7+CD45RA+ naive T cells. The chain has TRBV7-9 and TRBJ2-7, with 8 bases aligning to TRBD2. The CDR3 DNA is TGTGCCAGCAGCTTAACGACGGGAGGGCCTAGTGAGCAGTACTTC. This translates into CASSLTTGGPSEQYF. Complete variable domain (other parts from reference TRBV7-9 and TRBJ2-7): DTGVSQNPRHKITKRGQNVTFRCDPISEHNRLYWYRQTLGQGPEFLTYFQNEAQLEKSRLLSDRFSAERPKGSFSTLEIQRTEQGDSAMYLCASSLTTGGPSEQYFGPGTRLTVT.